This entry concerns a single TCR beta chain. What it binds is not known. Germline V gene sequence: CDR1 LNHDA, CDR2 SQIVND (reference sequence). CDR3 length equals 13 residues. J lost 8 bases, V lost 5 bases, and 3 bases had no gene match. The sample comes from a study of graft-versus-host responses after intestinal transplantation. Overall study context: As for transplant type, recipients had multivisceral, liver-intestinal, or isolated intestinal grafts.

TCRdb keeps only in-frame clones here, not all; method: immunoSEQ multiplex PCR. In the table there are 84,000 or so clones, more than 90% of which are singletons. Whole-study findings and limits: Declines in HvG clones occurring early post-transplant were associated with peak circulating GvH clone levels. GvH clones occurred in recipient marrow; some first appeared in ileum or blood. Clonal ratios of graft-versus-host to host-versus-graft in allografts were high for patients exhibiting graft-donor T cell macrochimerism.

The chain links TRBV19 to TRBJ1-2, with 12 bases lining up with TRBD1. Sequencing used unstimulated CD4+ T cells sorted from spleen or lymph node cells, obtained before intestinal transplant. The clonotype was recovered from a human donor who received an intestinal transplant. Here the CDR3 reads CASSPGTGGGYTF. The CDR3 DNA sequence: TGTGCCAGTAGTCCCGGGACAGGGGGCGGCTACACCTTC.